The present T cell receptor beta chain was sequenced within a study of shared clonotypes between healthy human individuals. Terminally differentiated effector memory CD45RA+ cells were excluded by CCR7 positive selection of CD45RO-negative cells. The V end was cut by 4 bases, the J end by 4 bases, with 22 bases between. Looked up from germline, CDR1 is SEHNR and CDR2 is FQNEAQ (reference sequence). The CDR3 is 18 residues long. This clone was observed a single time. Its antigen is undetermined. Around 30,000 T cell genomes (around 190 ng DNA) went into each sorted-subset replicate. TCRdb's copy holds only in-frame clones and misses some; the assay was immunoSEQ multiplex PCR. The sample yields about 2,100,000 clones, about 93% seen once. General study findings and limits: Non-shared clonotypes displayed generation probabilities falling below those of clonotypes present in all four donors. Even with large depth, rarefaction showed that sorted-subset sequencing was incomplete.

The rearrangement links TRBV7-9 to TRBJ2-2; a weak D match, TRBD2 (5 bases). This receptor was taken from a young man in good health. Some clones in this sample may be carry-over from other donors' samples. The sequencing input was naive CD8+ T cells from PBMCs. This chain's CDR3 is CASSSYLIAPPTTGELFF. The CDR3 DNA follows: TGTGCCAGCAGCTCATACCTAATAGCGCCTCCGACCACCGGGGAGCTGTTTTTT.